This T cell receptor (beta chain) appears in the sequencing data of a study of CD8+CD57+ T cells in acquired aplastic anemia. Across the study: Mean DNA quantity obtained from sorted CD4+ and CD8+ cells was around 2.9 ug.

Study-wide points: Patients and controls shared over 25 CD8+ CDR3 sequences. Simpson's diversity of CD8+ cells was not significantly different in patients compared with controls.

CDR1 and CDR2 (germline): MNHNS, SASEGT. CDR3 size: 14 residues. Trimming took off 4 bases at V and 1 base at J, with 10 bases between the two ends. CD8+CD57+ cell expansion, shown by flow cytometry, had occurred in the patients selected for sequencing. Prior therapy had not been administered to any patient at the time of blood sampling. Template material for TCR beta VDJ and CDR3 profiling consisted of genomic DNA. TCRdb used MiXCR to reprocess the reads, holding one entry per CDR3 protein. This table holds 150,000 or so distinct CDR3 sequences, 45% to 55% found once. This clonotype appeared many times. Its cognate antigen is unknown.

The sequenced sample consisted of sorted CD4+, CD8+, or CD8+CD57+ T cells (not recorded which) from PBMCs. The sequence derives from a human donor with aplastic anemia. The V call is TRBV6-1, the J call TRBJ2-5; unclear D gene. This CDR3 reads CASSGVRLQETQYF. CDR3 coding DNA: TGTGCCAGCAGTGGGGTCCGGCTCCAAGAGACCCAGTACTTC.